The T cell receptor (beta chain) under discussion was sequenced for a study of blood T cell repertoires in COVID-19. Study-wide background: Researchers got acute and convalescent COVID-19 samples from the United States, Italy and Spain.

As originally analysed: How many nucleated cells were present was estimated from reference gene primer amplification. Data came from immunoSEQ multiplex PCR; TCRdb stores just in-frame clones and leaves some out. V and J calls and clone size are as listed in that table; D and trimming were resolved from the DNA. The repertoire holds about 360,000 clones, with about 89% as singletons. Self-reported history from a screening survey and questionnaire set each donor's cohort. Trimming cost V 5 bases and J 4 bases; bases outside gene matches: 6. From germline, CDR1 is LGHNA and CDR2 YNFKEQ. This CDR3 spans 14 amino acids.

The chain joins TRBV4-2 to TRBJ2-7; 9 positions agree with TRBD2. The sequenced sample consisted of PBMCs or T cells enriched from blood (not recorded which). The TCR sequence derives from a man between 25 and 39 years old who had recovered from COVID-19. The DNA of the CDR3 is TGTGCCAGCAGCACCGAGAGCGGGGGGTACGAGCAGTACTTC. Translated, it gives CASSTESGGYEQYF.